The 11 T cell receptor beta chains given below trace back to one sample, sequenced in a study of blood T cell repertoires in COVID-19. The table came from immunoSEQ multiplex PCR; TCRdb's copy has only in-frame clones and leaves some out. This sample has 150,000 to 200,000 clones, with around 94% found just once. The sample comprised peripheral blood. Receptors were obtained from a man aged 30 to 39 with COVID-19, enrolled during active disease.

The chain is built from TRBV12-5 and TRBJ1-4; 8 nucleotides align to TRBD1. In germline, CDR1 is LGHNT, CDR2 FRNRAP. V was clipped by 1 base and J by 3 bases; unmatched bases: 16. There are 20 residues in the CDR3. CDR3 loop: CASGLGRRTGKEGANEKLFF. The CDR3 DNA reads TGTGCTAGTGGTTTGGGCCGACGGACAGGGAAGGAGGGAGCTAATGAAAAACTGTTTTTT.

The V and J genes are TRBV6-5 and TRBJ1-1; possibly TRBD1 for D (5 bases). CDR1 and CDR2 from the germline V gene are MNHEY and SVGAGI. The CDR3 has 13 amino acids. The V and J ends lost 3 bases and 2 bases respectively, with 7 bases between them. This chain's CDR3 is CASSYGTNTEAFF. The CDR3 coding sequence is TGTGCCAGCAGTTATGGGACTAACACTGAAGCTTTCTTT.

V and J are TRBV11-2 and TRBJ1-2; no firm D call. V gave up 0 bases and J gave up 8 bases, with 7 bases separating them. CDR1 and CDR2 (germline): SGHAT, FQNNGV. This CDR3 is 12 amino acids long. The DNA of the CDR3 is TGTGCCAGCAGCTTAGAGAGGCGGGGCTACACCTTC. Amino acid sequence: CASSLERRGYTF.

This chain joins TRBV9 and TRBJ2-1; 9 positions agree with TRBD1. This CDR3 is built from 16 residues. V dropped 4 bases and J dropped 5; count of bases not matched to a gene: 10. Germline V gene lookup returns CDR1 SGDLS and CDR2 YYNGEE. CDR3 sequence reads: CASSLFPGQGNNEQFF. The CDR3 DNA reads TGTGCCAGCAGCCTCTTCCCGGGACAGGGCAACAATGAGCAGTTCTTC.

J is TRBJ2-5 and V is TRBV6-1, with 8 bases that match TRBD1. CDR1 and CDR2 (germline): MNHNS, SASEGT. This CDR3 comprises 16 residues. V was pared by 0 bases and J by 5 bases, with 8 bases of the junction left unmatched. CDR3 protein: CASSEASRGLGETQYF. The CDR3 DNA reads as TGTGCCAGCAGTGAAGCTTCCAGGGGGCTTGGGGAGACCCAGTACTTC.

The CDR3 region has the DNA TGTGCCAGCAGTGACGTTACGGTTAGCAATCAGCCCCAGCATTTT. The encoded protein is CASSDVTVSNQPQHF. The chain combines TRBV2 with TRBJ1-5; D is uncertain. This CDR3 has 15 residues. V was pared by 3 bases and J by 0 bases, with 9 bases between. Per germline, CDR1 SNHLY and CDR2 FYNNEI. The variable domain in full, with the rest retrieved from reference TRBV2 and TRBJ1-5, is EPEVTQTPSHQVTQMGQEVILRCVPISNHLYFYWYRQILGQKVEFLVSFYNNEISEKSEIFDDQFSVERPDGSNFTLKIRSTKLEDSAMYFCASSDVTVSNQPQHFGDGTRLSIL.

V usage is TRBV2 and J usage is TRBJ2-3, with D unresolved. The V end lost 11 bases, the J end lost 10 bases, and 16 bases lay between the germline ends. The germline CDR1 and CDR2 sequences are SNHLY and FYNNEI. The CDR3 is 11 residues long. The CDR3 DNA sequence: TGTGCCCTCCTCGCAGGAAACTCGCAGTATTTT. Translated: CALLAGNSQYF.

The chain employs TRBV12-3 or TRBV12-4 and TRBJ2-1, with D hard to call. V lost 2 bases and J 6 bases, leaving 5 bases between the germline ends. This CDR3 is built from 12 residues. Written as DNA, the CDR3 is TGTGCCAGCAGTTTACCCGTCAATGAGCAGTTCTTC. This sequence encodes CASSLPVNEQFF.

This chain joins TRBV3-1 (or the pseudogene TRBV3-2) and TRBJ1-2; 9 bases map to TRBD1. Germline V gene lookup returns CDR1 LGHDT and CDR2 YNNKEL (reference sequence). This CDR3 spans 19 amino acids. Germline trimming cut 1 base from V and 8 bases from J; bases unmatched to any gene: 20. The CDR3 coding sequence is TGTGCCAGCAGCCAAGGTCATTTCGTACAGGGGGCAACGTTGGGAGGCTACACCTTC. Its translation is CASSQGHFVQGATLGGYTF.

This clone was counted once. The chain uses TRBV18 and TRBJ1-1; maybe TRBD1 (5 bases). This CDR3 contains 13 residues. The germline V and J ends were trimmed by 6 bases and 1 base, with 9 bases remaining between them. Germline CDR1 and CDR2: KGHSH and LQKENI. The CDR3 DNA sequence: TGTGCCAGCTCGGATACAGGGAACACTGAAGCTTTCTTT. It yields the protein CASSDTGNTEAFF.

This sequence joins TRBV7-3 and TRBJ1-6; TRBD1 might be the D (5 bases). The V end was cut by 1 base, the J end by 7 bases, with 14 bases between. Germline CDR1 SGHTA, CDR2 FQGTGA. The CDR3 spans 16 residues. In nucleotides, the CDR3 is TGTGCCAGCAGCTTAAGCCCCGCAGGGAACAATTCACCCCTCCACTTT. Its protein is CASSLSPAGNNSPLHF.